The 4 T cell receptor beta chains reported below all come from one sample, sequenced in a study of T-cell memory formation after mild COVID-19. TCRdb called the 5' RACE reads again in MiXCR, with one record for every CDR3 protein. The data show 250,000 or so distinct CDR3 sequences, about 20% seen once. Sequencing was done on a sample of PBMCs or a T cell subset sorted from them (not recorded which). The origin of the receptors is a man between 18 and 29 years old who had mild COVID-19 (a few samples of this study predate the infection). Cell type and time point are not known.

V usage is TRBV5-1 and J usage is TRBJ2-2; 8 bases are shared with TRBD1. The CDR3 has 16 residues. Germline V CDR1 and CDR2: SGHRS, YFSETQ. With V trimmed by 5 bases and J by 3 bases, 9 bases remained unmatched. The CDR3 DNA follows: TGCGCCAGCAGGAGGACAGGGCGATCGGACACCGGGGAGCTGTTTTTT. Encoded protein: CASRRTGRSDTGELFF.

The V gene is TRBV24-1, the J gene TRBJ2-3; 10 bases align to TRBD2. After removal of 2 bases from V and 1 base from J, the junction contained 5 bases not matched to a gene. CDR1 KGHDR and CDR2 SFDVKD come from the germline V gene. This CDR3 region has 17 residues. CDR3 loop: CATSDSVLAGGTDTQYF. The CDR3 DNA is TGTGCCACCAGTGATTCGGTTCTAGCGGGGGGCACAGATACGCAGTATTTT.

Only one count was recorded for this clonotype. This chain joins TRBV2 and TRBJ1-1; D gene unclear. From germline, CDR1 is SNHLY and CDR2 FYNNEI. V lost 4 bases, J lost 7 bases, and 7 bases lay in between. CDR3 length: 11 amino acids. The CDR3 region has the DNA TGTGCCAGCAGTGTTATATTTGAAGCTTTCTTT. It is translated as CASSVIFEAFF.

J is TRBJ2-1 and V is TRBV4-3; D gene uncertain. The CDR3 consists of 12 residues. Germline lookup yields CDR1 LGHNA and CDR2 YSLEER. The V end was cut by 4 bases, the J end by 9 bases, with 10 bases between. CDR3 sequence: CASSRGLAEQFF. The CDR3 nucleotides read TGCGCCAGCAGCCGAGGTCTGGCTGAGCAGTTCTTC.